The 21 T cell receptor beta chains presented below share a single source sample, sequenced in a study of identical twins. MiXCR, applied by TCRdb to the 5' RACE reads, yields one record per CDR3 protein. Of approximately 590,000 distinct CDR3 sequences listed, 9.6% are singletons. These data were also reused for a study on yellow fever vaccine responses in identical twins.

The sample comprised PBMCs. All receptors derive from a woman under 30 in good health.

CDR3 in DNA: TGTGCCAGCAGGACGGCTAGCGAGTACCAAGAGACCCAGTACTTC. It specifies CASRTASEYQETQYF. This chain uses TRBV6-1 with TRBJ2-5; possible D gene TRBD2, 6 bases. This CDR3 has 15 amino acids. Germline V lookup: CDR1 MNHNS, CDR2 SASEGT. V dropped 6 bases and J dropped 0 bases, with 14 bases sitting between them.

This clonotype was seen ten or more times. The genes are TRBV3-1 and TRBJ2-3; TRBD1 is a possible D gene (6 bases). The germline V gene has CDR1 LGHDT and CDR2 YNNKEL (reference sequence). CDR3 length: 16 amino acids. Trimming took 6 bases from V and 4 from J, leaving 20 bases between them. CDR3 coding DNA: TGTGCCAGCAGTAATCGATTAATAGGGGGACCAGATACGCAGTATTTT. Translating gives CASSNRLIGGPDTQYF.

The chain uses TRBV29-1 and TRBJ2-1, with a possible D match to TRBD1 (5 bases). V shed 0 bases and J shed 6 bases, with 24 bases lying between them. Germline CDR1 and CDR2: SQVTM and ANQGSEA. The CDR3 has 18 amino acids. CDR3 sequence: CSVEDPSALGARPNEQFF. The CDR3 bases are TGCAGCGTTGAAGATCCCAGCGCCCTTGGGGCCCGCCCCAATGAGCAGTTCTTC.

As to this clonotype: One junction end does not reproduce the germline sequence, and a read error may be involved. The chain couples TRBV12-5 to TRBJ2-3; no definite D call. CDR1 is LGHNT and CDR2 is FRNRAP in the germline V gene. The CDR3 runs to 14 residues. This CDR3 is CAGGLDQGTDTQYF. For the CDR3, the DNA is TGTGCTGGTGGTTTGGATCAGGGCACAGATACGCAGTATTTT.

The gene calls are TRBV12-3 or TRBV12-4 and TRBJ2-1, with D perhaps matching TRBD1 or TRBD2 (5 bases each). The CDR3 contains 15 residues. The V gene lost 5 bases and the J gene lost 7 bases, with 18 bases spanning the gap. The CDR3 spells CASSPSGLEGNEQFF. The CDR3 DNA reads as TGTGCCAGCAGTCCCTCGGGCTTAGAGGGGAATGAGCAGTTCTTC.

This clonotype has ten or more counts. The V and J genes are TRBV4-2 and TRBJ2-2; 8 nucleotides align to TRBD1. The germline CDR1 and CDR2 sequences are LGHNA and YNFKEQ. Trimming at V came to 6 bases and at J to 3 bases, leaving 18 bases not matched to a gene. This CDR3 contains 19 residues. The CDR3 region is CASRRRQGSLTRDTGELFF. The CDR3 nucleotides are TGTGCCAGCAGACGAAGACAGGGGTCATTAACGAGGGACACCGGGGAGCTGTTTTTT.

This clonotype was seen ten or more times. The chain links TRBV5-6 to TRBJ1-5, with 12 bases fitting TRBD1. Trimming removed 4 bases from V and 4 bases from J; junction bases left unmatched: 6. Germline V CDR1 and CDR2: SGHDT, YYEEEE. The CDR3 runs to 16 residues. The CDR3 reads CASSQGTGGANQPQHF. In nucleotides, the CDR3 is TGTGCCAGCAGCCAGGGGACAGGGGGCGCGAATCAGCCCCAGCATTTT.

This clonotype was counted a few times. This chain connects TRBV7-9 to TRBJ2-7; D is uncertain. Germline CDR1 reads SEHNR; CDR2 reads FQNEAQ (reference sequence). Trimming shortened V by 5 bases and J by 2 bases, and 13 bases separated the two germline ends. The CDR3 extends over 14 amino acids. The CDR3 DNA reads TGTGCCAGCAGCCGAGTGGGCGGACCCTACGAGCAGTACTTC. Translation: CASSRVGGPYEQYF.

A remark on this clonotype: The junction and the germline gene differ at one end; a read error may be behind it. This chain joins TRBV7-7 and TRBJ2-1, with 10 bases that match TRBD2. The germline V gene encodes CDR1 SSHAT and CDR2 FNYEAQ (reference sequence). The CDR3 extends over 17 amino acids. The CDR3 here is CASSLTLGLADYNEQFF. CDR3 nucleotide sequence: TGTGCTAGCAGCCTCACCCTTGGACTAGCGGACTACAATGAGCAGTTCTTC. The entire variable domain, with the rest obtained from reference TRBV7-7 and TRBJ2-1, is as follows: GAGVSQSPRYKVTKRGQDVTLRCDPISSHATLYWYQQALGQGPEFLTYFNYEAQPDKSGLPSDRFSAERPEGSISTLTIQRTEQRDSAMYRCASSLTLGLADYNEQFFGPGTRLTVL.

The sample holds many counts of this clonotype. The chain recombines TRBV5-1 with TRBJ1-2, with D hard to call. The CDR3 contains 14 residues. Between the trimmed V and J ends, which lost 1 base and 4 bases, there was a span of 11 bases. Per the germline V gene, CDR1 is SGHRS and CDR2 is YFSETQ. The CDR3 DNA reads TGCGCCAGCAGCTTGACCTCGAAGGCCTATGGCTACACCTTC. This encodes CASSLTSKAYGYTF.

The chain links TRBV6-1 to TRBJ1-6, with D perhaps matching TRBD1 (5 bases). The CDR3 covers 13 residues. Trimming removed 4 bases from V and 6 bases from J, with 7 bases in between. Germline V gene data show CDR1 as MNHNS and CDR2 as SASEGT. CDR3 bases: TGTGCCAGCAGTGGGGGCCTTAATTCACCCCTCCACTTT. Protein sequence: CASSGGLNSPLHF.

This clonotype has at least ten counts. This chain joins TRBV10-3 and TRBJ2-3, with no clear D. The CDR3 consists of 14 residues. Germline CDR1 reads ENHRY; CDR2 reads SYGVKD. The V end lost 9 bases, the J end lost 4 bases, and 17 bases lay between the germline ends. The CDR3 loop is CAIRATSRADTQYF. The CDR3 coding sequence is TGTGCCATTCGCGCTACCTCCCGGGCAGATACGCAGTATTTT.

A few counts support this clonotype. The chain uses TRBV29-1 and TRBJ2-7; 8 bases agree with TRBD1. After removal of 8 bases from V and 4 bases from J, the junction contained 10 bases not matched to a gene. The CDR3 is 13 residues long. The germline CDR1 and CDR2 sequences are SQVTM and ANQGSEA. This CDR3 is CSFSGTGWYEQYF. The CDR3 DNA follows: TGCAGCTTCTCCGGGACAGGATGGTACGAGCAGTACTTC.

This clonotype was counted a few times. The CDR3 loop reads CASSFEVSGMEQYF. The DNA for the CDR3 is TGCGCCAGCAGCTTCGAAGTATCAGGTATGGAGCAGTACTTC. The chain recombines TRBV5-1 with TRBJ2-7; D not resolved. The germline V gene has CDR1 SGHRS and CDR2 YFSETQ. The V gene lost 2 bases and the J gene lost 7 bases, with 16 bases spanning the gap. This CDR3 spans 14 amino acids.

This clonotype appeared many times. The chain carries TRBV12-3 or TRBV12-4 and TRBJ1-1; D call uncertain. The CDR3 length is 13 residues. Trimming removed 2 bases at V and 3 bases at J, with 7 bases between. The CDR3 sequence is CASSLSGYTEAFF. DNA for the CDR3: TGTGCCAGCAGTTTAAGTGGTTACACTGAAGCTTTCTTT.

This clonotype was recorded a few times. The chain uses TRBV7-9 and TRBJ2-5; TRBD2 matches 10 bases. There are 17 residues in the CDR3. V dropped 3 bases and J dropped 2; count of bases not matched to a gene: 9. Germline V gene data show CDR1 as SEHNR and CDR2 as FQNEAQ (reference sequence). In DNA form, the CDR3 reads TGTGCCAGCAGCTTGTCTCTAGCGGGGGCCTTTCAAGAGACCCAGTACTTC. It translates to CASSLSLAGAFQETQYF.

This clonotype has only a few counts. The chain combines TRBV5-1 with TRBJ2-7; 7 positions agree with TRBD1. V gave up 2 bases and J gave up 0 bases; unmatched junction bases: 5. This CDR3 is 15 amino acids long. Germline assignment: CDR1 SGHRS and CDR2 YFSETQ. CDR3 amino acids: CASSFWTGASYEQYF. CDR3 nucleotides: TGCGCCAGCAGCTTTTGGACAGGTGCCTCCTACGAGCAGTACTTC.

V gene TRBV29-1 combines with J gene TRBJ1-1; D not resolved. CDR3 length: 12 amino acids. The germline V gene has CDR1 SQVTM and CDR2 ANQGSEA. The V and J ends lost 3 bases and 5 bases respectively, with 10 bases between them. This CDR3 is CSVELLGTEAFF. The CDR3 coding sequence is TGCAGCGTTGAGCTTCTGGGAACTGAAGCTTTCTTT. Together with reference TRBV29-1 and TRBJ1-1, the CDR3 gives the full variable domain: SAVISQKPSRDICQRGTSLTIQCQVDSQVTMMFWYRQQPGQSLTLIATANQGSEATYESGFVIDKFPISRPNLTFSTLTVSNMSPEDSSIYLCSVELLGTEAFFGQGTRLTVV.

This clonotype was seen ten or more times. An end of the junction does not agree with germline; a read error may underlie this. V gene TRBV5-1 combines with J gene TRBJ2-7; D gene uncertain. CDR1 is SGHRS and CDR2 is YFSETQ in the germline V gene. The CDR3 runs to 12 residues. The CDR3 loop is CASSPDLYEQYF. The CDR3 DNA sequence: TGTGCCAGTAGTCCGGACCTCTACGAGCAGTACTTC.

This clonotype was detected ten times or more. The chain carries TRBV3-1 and TRBJ2-7; 8 bases are a match to TRBD2. The CDR3 is 15 residues long. V lost 0 bases to trimming and J lost 0 bases; unmatched junction nucleotides: 1. Germline V gene lookup returns CDR1 LGHDT and CDR2 YNNKEL (reference sequence). For the CDR3, the DNA is TGTGCCAGCAGCCAAGAAACTAGCGGCTCCTACGAGCAGTACTTC. This encodes CASSQETSGSYEQYF.

The genes are TRBV2 and TRBJ2-1; no clear D. Germline V gene sequence: CDR1 SNHLY, CDR2 FYNNEI. The CDR3 runs to 14 residues. The V end was cut by 6 bases, the J end by 0 bases, with 9 bases between. The CDR3 DNA follows: TGTGCCAGCAGAGCGCCTAGCTCCTACAATGAGCAGTTCTTC. It yields the protein CASRAPSSYNEQFF.